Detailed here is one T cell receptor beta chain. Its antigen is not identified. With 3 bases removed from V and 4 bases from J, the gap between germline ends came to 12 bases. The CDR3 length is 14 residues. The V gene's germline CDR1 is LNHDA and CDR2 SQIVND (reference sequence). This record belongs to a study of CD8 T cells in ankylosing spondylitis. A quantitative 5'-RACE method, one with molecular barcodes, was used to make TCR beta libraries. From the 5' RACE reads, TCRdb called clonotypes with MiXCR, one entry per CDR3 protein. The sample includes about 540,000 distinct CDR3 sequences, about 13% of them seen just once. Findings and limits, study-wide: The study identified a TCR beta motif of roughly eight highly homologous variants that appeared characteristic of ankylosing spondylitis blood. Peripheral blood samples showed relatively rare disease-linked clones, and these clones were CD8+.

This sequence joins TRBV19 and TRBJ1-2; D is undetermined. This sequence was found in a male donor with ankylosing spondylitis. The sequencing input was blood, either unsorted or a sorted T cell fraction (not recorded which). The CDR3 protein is CASSIELQTYGYTF. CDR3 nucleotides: TGTGCCAGTAGTATCGAGCTCCAGACCTATGGCTACACCTTC.